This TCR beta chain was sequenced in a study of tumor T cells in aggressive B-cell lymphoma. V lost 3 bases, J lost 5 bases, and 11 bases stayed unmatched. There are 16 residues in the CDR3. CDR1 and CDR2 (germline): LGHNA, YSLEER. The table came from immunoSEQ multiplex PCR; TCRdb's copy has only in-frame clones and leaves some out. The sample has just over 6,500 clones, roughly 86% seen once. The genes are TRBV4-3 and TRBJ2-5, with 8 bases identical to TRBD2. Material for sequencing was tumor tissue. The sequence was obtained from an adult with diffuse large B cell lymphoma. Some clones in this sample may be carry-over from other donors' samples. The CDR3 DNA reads TGCGCCAGCAGCCAGCCCGGACTAGCAGCGAGGGAGACCCAGTACTTC. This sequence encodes CASSQPGLAARETQYF.